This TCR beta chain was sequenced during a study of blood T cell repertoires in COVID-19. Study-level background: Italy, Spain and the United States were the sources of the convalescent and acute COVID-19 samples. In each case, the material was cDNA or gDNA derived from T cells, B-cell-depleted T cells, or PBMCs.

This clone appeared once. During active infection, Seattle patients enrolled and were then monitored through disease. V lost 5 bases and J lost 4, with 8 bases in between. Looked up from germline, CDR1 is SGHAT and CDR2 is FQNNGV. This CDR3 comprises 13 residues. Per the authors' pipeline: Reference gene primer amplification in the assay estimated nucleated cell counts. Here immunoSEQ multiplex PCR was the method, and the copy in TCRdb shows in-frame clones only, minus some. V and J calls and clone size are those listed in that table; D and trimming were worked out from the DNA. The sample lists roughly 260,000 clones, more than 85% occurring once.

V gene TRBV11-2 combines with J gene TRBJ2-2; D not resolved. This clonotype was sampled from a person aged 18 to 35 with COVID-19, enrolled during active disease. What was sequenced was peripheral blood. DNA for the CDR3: TGTGCCAGCAGCCCGACAACCACCGGGGAGCTGTTTTTT. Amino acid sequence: CASSPTTTGELFF. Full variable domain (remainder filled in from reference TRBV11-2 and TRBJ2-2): EAGVAQSPRYKIIEKRQSVAFWCNPISGHATLYWYQQILGQGPKLLIQFQNNGVVDDSQLPKDRFSAERLKGVDSTLKIQPAKLEDSAVYLCASSPTTTGELFFGEGSRLTVL.